The next 20 T cell receptor beta chains were all read from a single sample in a study of graft-versus-host responses after intestinal transplantation. This table comes from immunoSEQ multiplex PCR, and its TCRdb copy is limited to in-frame clones, with some not included. The table records nearly 100,000 clones, 80% to 95% of them present only once. Specimen: PBMCs, collected about 450 days after intestinal transplant. The receptors originated from a human patient who received an intestinal transplant, so some T cells may come from the graft donor.

This clone showed up just a few times. The rearrangement links TRBV6-1 to TRBJ2-3, with 13 positions matching TRBD2. The CDR3 has 15 amino acids. Germline V gene lookup returns CDR1 MNHNS and CDR2 SASEGT. With 7 bases clipped from V and 5 bases from J, the junction kept 6 bases outside the gene matches. The CDR3 coding sequence is TGTGCCAGCACGAGGACTAGCGGGGGTGGAGATACGCAGTATTTT. Translated, it gives CASTRTSGGGDTQYF.

CDR3 region: CASSLPPHTEAFF. CDR3 DNA sequence: TGTGCCAGCAGCTTACCCCCCCACACTGAAGCTTTCTTT. The chain links TRBV7-9 to TRBJ1-1; D uncertain. V gave up 2 bases and J gave up 3 bases, with 7 bases separating them. This CDR3 region has 13 residues. Germline CDR1 is SEHNR and CDR2 is FQNEAQ (reference sequence).

The chain carries TRBV10-3 and TRBJ1-1; D perhaps matches TRBD1 (5 bases). V was shortened by 7 bases and J by 4 bases, with 19 bases between the two germline ends. The CDR3 length is 15 residues. Per the germline V gene, CDR1 is ENHRY and CDR2 is SYGVKD. As DNA, the CDR3 is TGTGCCATCACCGAAAGGGGCGGGTGGGTCACTGAAGCTTTCTTT. This gives the protein CAITERGGWVTEAFF.

This chain's CDR3 is CASSAAAGSDYGYTF. Here the CDR3 DNA reads TGTGCCAGCAGCGCCGCGGCTGGTTCTGACTATGGCTACACCTTC. This rearrangement joins TRBV7-9 to TRBJ1-2; no clear D. Germline values: CDR1 SEHNR, CDR2 FQNEAQ (reference sequence). The V gene lost 5 bases and the J gene lost 3 bases, with 16 bases spanning the gap. CDR3 size: 15 residues.

This chain connects TRBV29-1 to TRBJ1-1, with D maybe TRBD1 (5 bases). The V gene's germline CDR1 is SQVTM and CDR2 ANQGSEA. Trimming took 1 base from V and 2 from J, leaving 11 bases between them. The CDR3 has 14 residues. In DNA form, the CDR3 reads TGCAGCGTTGAAGTGGAGACAGCAAACACTGAAGCTTTCTTT. It is translated as CSVEVETANTEAFF. The complete variable domain, with remaining parts taken from reference TRBV29-1 and TRBJ1-1, reads SAVISQKPSRDICQRGTSLTIQCQVDSQVTMMFWYRQQPGQSLTLIATANQGSEATYESGFVIDKFPISRPNLTFSTLTVSNMSPEDSSIYLCSVEVETANTEAFFGQGTRLTVV.

The gene calls are TRBV6-5 and TRBJ1-2; tentative D call: TRBD1 (6 bases). V lost 11 bases to trimming and J lost 4 bases, with 14 bases between them. Germline V gene data show CDR1 as MNHEY and CDR2 as SVGAGI. The CDR3 is 12 amino acids. CDR3 protein: CAGRGQSYGYTF. The CDR3 coding sequence is TGTGCCGGAAGAGGACAGAGCTATGGCTACACCTTC.

The chain combines TRBV5-1 with TRBJ1-2; D gene ambiguous. CDR1 and CDR2 (germline): SGHRS, YFSETQ. This CDR3 is 12 amino acids long. V was trimmed by 5 bases and J by 7 bases, leaving 12 bases between them. In DNA, the CDR3 is TGCGCCAGCAGTTCCCCGGCGGGTGGCTACACCTTC. Its translation is CASSSPAGGYTF.

The rearrangement uses TRBV5-6 and TRBJ2-3, with no clear D. Germline CDR1 and CDR2: SGHDT and YYEEEE. This CDR3 contains 11 residues. Trimming removed 1 base at V and 6 bases at J, with 3 bases between. This chain's CDR3 is CASSLSDTQYF. CDR3 bases: TGTGCCAGCAGCTTGTCGGATACGCAGTATTTT.

The J gene is TRBJ1-1, the V gene TRBV7-3, with a weak D call TRBD1 (6 bases). V was clipped by 3 bases and J by 4 bases, with 9 bases between them. The CDR3 covers 13 residues. Germline values: CDR1 SGHTA, CDR2 FQGTGA. CDR3 DNA sequence: TGTGCCAGCAGCTTCGGGGGCCCCACTGAAGCTTTCTTT. Protein sequence: CASSFGGPTEAFF.

The chain is built from TRBV2 and TRBJ1-2; D call uncertain. Germline V gene data show CDR1 as SNHLY and CDR2 as FYNNEI. CDR3 size: 13 residues. Deletions cut 3 bases from V and 4 bases from J, with 9 bases between. The CDR3 reads CASSEGAPYGYTF. In DNA, the CDR3 is TGTGCCAGCAGTGAGGGAGCTCCCTATGGCTACACCTTC.

This clone appeared a single time. V gene TRBV7-3 combines with J gene TRBJ1-4; tentatively, D is TRBD1 (5 bases). Germline V gene lookup returns CDR1 SGHTA and CDR2 FQGTGA. Trimming took off 4 bases at V and 2 bases at J, with 26 bases between the two ends. CDR3 length: 20 residues. Written as DNA, the CDR3 is TGTGCCAGCAGCTCCCCGGGGGAGAAGGGCAAGGTCGTCACTAATGAAAAACTGTTTTTT. Amino acids: CASSSPGEKGKVVTNEKLFF.

The rearrangement links TRBV5-1 to TRBJ1-5; tentative D call: TRBD1 (6 bases). Germline CDR1 is SGHRS and CDR2 is YFSETQ. CDR3 length: 14 residues. V lost 0 bases to trimming and J lost 6 bases, with 10 bases between them. The CDR3 is CASSLGTASQPQHF. CDR3 DNA sequence: TGCGCCAGCAGCTTGGGGACAGCGAGTCAGCCCCAGCATTTT.

This clone was picked up a small number of times. The V call is TRBV5-4, the J call TRBJ1-6; the match to TRBD1 covers 8 bases. V trimming: 4 bases; J trimming: 8 bases; junction bases outside the gene matches: 8. The CDR3 is 15 amino acids. The germline V gene has CDR1 SGHNT and CDR2 YYREEE (reference sequence). The CDR3, as DNA: TGTGCCAGCAGCGGACCAGGGGGCGCTTATTCACCCCTCCACTTT. This codes for CASSGPGGAYSPLHF.

This chain uses TRBV2 with TRBJ2-7; the D is unclear. V was pared by 2 bases and J by 3 bases, with 5 bases between. The CDR3 extends over 12 amino acids. Germline-derived CDR1 and CDR2 are SNHLY and FYNNEI. The CDR3 bases are TGTGCCAGCAGTGAATCCGGCTACGAGCAGTACTTC. It yields the protein CASSESGYEQYF.

CDR3: CASSFFSSGANVLTF. DNA of the CDR3: TGTGCCAGCAGCTTTTTCTCCTCTGGGGCCAACGTCCTGACTTTC. The chain links TRBV7-2 to TRBJ2-6; D is unclear. The length of the CDR3 is 15 residues. Germline assignment: CDR1 SGHTA and CDR2 FQGNSA. Deletions cut 3 bases from V and 0 bases from J, with 6 bases between.

The chain links TRBV6-5 to TRBJ1-2; D uncertain. The CDR3 runs to 13 residues. Trimming left V 0 bases short and J 4 bases short, with 6 bases between. Looked up from germline, CDR1 is MNHEY and CDR2 is SVGAGI. The CDR3 sequence is CASSYSSSYGYTF. In nucleotides, the CDR3 is TGTGCCAGCAGTTACTCGAGCAGCTATGGCTACACCTTC.

V usage is TRBV15 and J usage is TRBJ2-3; TRBD2 agrees at 10 bases. V lost 0 bases and J lost 5; bases outside the gene matches: 11. The CDR3 length is 18 residues. Germline V gene lookup returns CDR1 LNHNV and CDR2 YYDKDF (reference sequence). CDR3 sequence: CATSRDRERGGRGDTQYF. The CDR3 DNA sequence: TGTGCCACCAGCAGAGATCGTGAGCGGGGGGGCCGGGGAGATACGCAGTATTTT.

This sequence joins TRBV4-1 and TRBJ2-7; 9 nucleotides agree with TRBD2. Germline lookup yields CDR1 MGHRA and CDR2 YSYEKL. The CDR3 consists of 15 residues. V shed 3 bases, J shed 0 bases, and the junction held 3 bases outside the gene matches. CDR3 loop: CASSQGLAHSYEQYF. CDR3 nucleotide sequence: TGCGCCAGCAGCCAGGGACTAGCACACTCCTACGAGCAGTACTTC.

This sequence joins TRBV27 and TRBJ1-2, with D perhaps matching TRBD1 (5 bases). The CDR3 runs to 13 residues. The V gene lost 7 bases and the J gene lost 4 bases, with 13 bases spanning the gap. Germline V gene data show CDR1 as MNHEY and CDR2 as SMNVEV (reference sequence). The DNA of the CDR3 is TGTGCCAGCAAGGGGCCCCAGGGCTATGGCTACACCTTC. Amino acid sequence: CASKGPQGYGYTF.

The chain couples TRBV10-2 to TRBJ2-3, with 14 nucleotides matching TRBD2. This CDR3 has 14 residues. The V and J ends lost 8 bases and 8 bases, in that order; junction bases with no gene match: 6. Germline CDR1 reads WSHSY; CDR2 reads SAAADI. The CDR3 reads CASVRLAGGPTQYF. CDR3 nucleotides: TGCGCCAGCGTCCGACTAGCGGGGGGGCCTACGCAGTATTTT.